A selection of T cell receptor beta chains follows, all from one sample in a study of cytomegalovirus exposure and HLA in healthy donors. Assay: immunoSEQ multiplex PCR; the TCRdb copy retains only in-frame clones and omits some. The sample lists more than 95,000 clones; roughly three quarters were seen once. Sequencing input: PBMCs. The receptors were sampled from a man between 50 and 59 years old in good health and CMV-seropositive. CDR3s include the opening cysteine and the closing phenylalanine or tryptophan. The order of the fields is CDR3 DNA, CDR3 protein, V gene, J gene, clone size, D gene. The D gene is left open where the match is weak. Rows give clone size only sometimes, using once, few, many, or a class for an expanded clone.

TGTGCCAGCAGCCCAACCAGACAGGCGCAAGAGACCCAGTACTTC	CASSPTRQAQETQYF	TRBV13	TRBJ2-5	-	-
TGTGCCAGCAGCAGGACAGGGTCGGATCAGCCCCAGCATTTT	CASSRTGSDQPQHF	TRBV5-4	TRBJ1-5	-	TRBD1
TGTGCCAGCAGCTTATATGGGAGGAACACTGAAGCTTTCTTT	CASSLYGRNTEAFF	TRBV7-2	TRBJ1-1	-	-
TGTGCCAGCTCACTACCACAGGGGAGGAAGAGTGTCCTGTTTTTT	CASSLPQGRKSVLFF	TRBV18	TRBJ1-4	-	TRBD1
TGTGCCAGCAGTTCAGGGGGAGGTCTGTTTTTT	CASSSGGGLFF	TRBV6-5	TRBJ1-4	-	TRBD1
TGCGCCAGCAGCCCGATCCCAACGGGGGCCAAAAACATTCAGTACTTC	CASSPIPTGAKNIQYF	TRBV5-1	TRBJ2-4	-	-
TGCGCCAGCAGTTTCGACAGGGTCGGGAATGAGCAGTTCTTC	CASSFDRVGNEQFF	TRBV5-1	TRBJ2-1	-	TRBD1
TGCAGCGTTGAGGGCGGACGGGAGGTCTCCGAGCAGTACTTC	CSVEGGREVSEQYF	TRBV29-1	TRBJ2-7	-	TRBD2
TGTGCCAGCACCCCAGGGGGACAGGCCTACGAGCAGTACTTC	CASTPGGQAYEQYF	TRBV5-5	TRBJ2-7	-	TRBD1
TGCGCCAGCAGACCGAGGACAGAGACTAACTATGGCTACACCTTC	CASRPRTETNYGYTF	TRBV5-1	TRBJ1-2	-	-
TGTGCCAGCAGTCCGGAGAGGGGCAATCAGCCCCAGCATTTT	CASSPERGNQPQHF	TRBV2	TRBJ1-5	-	-
TGTGCCAGCAGCCTCACAGGGGGTCTAGGACCCCTCCACTTT	CASSLTGGLGPLHF	TRBV14	TRBJ1-6	few	TRBD1
TGTGCCAGCAGCGTCGGACAGGGATATAATTCACCCCTCCACTTT	CASSVGQGYNSPLHF	TRBV7-6	TRBJ1-6	-	TRBD1
TGTGCCAGCAGTCGAGCTAGCGGGGGATCCCCCTACAATGAGCAGTTCTTC	CASSRASGGSPYNEQFF	TRBV27	TRBJ2-1	few	TRBD2
TGTGCCAGCAGTGAAGCGTTAACCTATGGCTACACCTTC	CASSEALTYGYTF	TRBV6-5	TRBJ1-2	-	-
TGTGCCAGCAGCATTACAGGGAGGGCTGAAGCTTTCTTT	CASSITGRAEAFF	TRBV5-4	TRBJ1-1	few	-
TGTGCCAGCACCCTTTTGCTAGCGGGACTCTCTGGGGCCAACGTCCTGACTTTC	CASTLLLAGLSGANVLTF	TRBV7-6	TRBJ2-6	-	TRBD2
TGTGCCAGCAGCTTGGAAAGGGGTGGTGGCTACACCTTC	CASSLERGGGYTF	TRBV5-4	TRBJ1-2	-	-
TGTGCCAGCTCACATGACAGGAATCAGCCCCAGCATTTT	CASSHDRNQPQHF	TRBV18	TRBJ1-5	-	-
TGTGCCAGCAGTCCGACAGGATTCTACGAGCAGTACTTC	CASSPTGFYEQYF	TRBV2	TRBJ2-7	few	-
TGCGCCAGCACCCTTTTCGGGGAGCAAGAGACCCAGTACTTC	CASTLFGEQETQYF	TRBV5-1	TRBJ2-5	-	-
TGTGCCGGAAGCTGGGGTAAGCGGGGGGCTGCAGATACGCAGTATTTT	CAGSWGKRGAADTQYF	TRBV5-4	TRBJ2-3	-	TRBD2
TGTGCCAGCAGTGACAGAGGGCTCTCCTACGAGCAGTACTTC	CASSDRGLSYEQYF	TRBV6-1	TRBJ2-7	few	-
TGTGCCAGCAGCCAAGAAGCGGGAGGGCCCAATGAGCAGTTCTTC	CASSQEAGGPNEQFF	TRBV4-2	TRBJ2-1	-	TRBD2
TGCGCCAGCAGCCAAGATCTTATTTCCTCTGGAAACACCATATATTTT	CASSQDLISSGNTIYF	TRBV4-3	TRBJ1-3	-	-
TGTGCCAGTAGTATAGATCGGCCGGGGATGGGCTACGAGCAGTACTTC	CASSIDRPGMGYEQYF	TRBV19	TRBJ2-7	-	-
TGTGCCAGCAGTTCCCGACAGTATGGTGGCTACACCTTC	CASSSRQYGGYTF	TRBV27	TRBJ1-2	-	-
TGTGCCAGCATCCAGGGGCTCTCTGGAAACACCATATATTTT	CASIQGLSGNTIYF	TRBV28	TRBJ1-3	-	-
TGTGCCAGCAGTGAAGGGACACTCTCCTACGAGCAGTACTTC	CASSEGTLSYEQYF	TRBV2	TRBJ2-7	-	-
TGCGCCAGCAGCTTGACAGGGGTCGGAAACACCATATATTTT	CASSLTGVGNTIYF	TRBV5-1	TRBJ1-3	-	TRBD1
TGTGCCAGCAGCGAATACACCAACACTGAAGCTTTCTTT	CASSEYTNTEAFF	TRBV7-6	TRBJ1-1	-	-
TGTGCCAGCAGCAGAAAGAACCCCGGGACTCAGCTGTTCTTC	CASSRKNPGTQLFF	TRBV7-9	TRBJ2-1	-	-
TGTGCCAGCTCACCGGTTGGGGGCGTGAACGAGCAGTACTTC	CASSPVGGVNEQYF	TRBV18	TRBJ2-7	-	-
TGTGCCAGCAGCTTAACTAGCGGGGGGGCCGGGTCCTACAATGAGCAGTTCTTC	CASSLTSGGAGSYNEQFF	TRBV5-6	TRBJ2-1	-	TRBD2
TGTGCCGCCACCCGACTAGCGGGGGGTGGGGCAGATACGCAGTATTTT	CAATRLAGGGADTQYF	TRBV6-6	TRBJ2-3	-	TRBD2
TGTGCCAGCTCACCGCAGGGACAGATTACCGGGGAGCTGTTTTTT	CASSPQGQITGELFF	TRBV18	TRBJ2-2	-	TRBD1
TGTGCCAGCAGCCGCTCCGACAGCCCCAATCAGCCCCAGCATTTT	CASSRSDSPNQPQHF	TRBV6-5	TRBJ1-5	few	-
TGTGCCAGCAGTGAAGCGTTGTTAGGCTACACCTTC	CASSEALLGYTF	TRBV6-1	TRBJ1-2	few	-